Each of the 26 T cell receptor beta chains below was sequenced from the same sample in a study of CD8 T cells in Susac syndrome (dated by TCRdb to between 2019 and 2020). Library generation was performed with the immunoSEQ multiplex PCR assay. RNA was extracted using the RNeasy kit, and about 0.45 to 1 microgram was reverse transcribed with random hexamers. In TCRdb, the public reads were trimmed at Q25 with fastp and aligned with MiXCR, with productive beta chains retained. Rows matching on CDR3 protein sequence are summarized as one entry with the most common DNA and genes. This sample gives around 220,000 distinct CDR3 sequences in total; around nine tenths of them show up just once. The ten largest clones represent about 0.15% of the sample. The sample consisted of CD8+ T cells from PBMCs. These receptors were taken from a human donor with multiple sclerosis.

This chain joins TRBV6-5 and TRBJ1-2; TRBD1 is a possible D gene (5 bases). Per the germline V gene, CDR1 is MNHEY and CDR2 is SVGAGI. The CDR3 has 18 amino acids. Trimming removed 5 bases at V and 3 bases at J, with 25 bases between. This chain's CDR3 is CASSNIGPAGTADYGYTF. The CDR3 coding sequence is TGTGCCAGCAGTAACATCGGTCCGGCCGGGACGGCGGACTATGGCTACACCTTC.

The chain links TRBV24-1 to TRBJ2-3, with 8 bases identical to TRBD2. Germline loops: CDR1 KGHDR, CDR2 SFDVKD. J was trimmed by 1 base and V by 6 bases; bases with no gene match: 11. The CDR3 loop spans 17 amino acids. CDR3 sequence (DNA): TGTGCCACCAGTACTCCCGGGGGGGGAGTTGGCACAGATACGCAGTATTTT. This translates into CATSTPGGGVGTDTQYF.

This CDR3 reads CASSFKAYTDTQYF. The DNA of the CDR3 is TGTGCCAGCAGCTTCAAGGCTTACACAGATACGCAGTATTTT. The rearrangement uses TRBV5-4 and TRBJ2-3; D remains unclear. This CDR3 region has 14 residues. Trimming removed 2 bases at V and 2 bases at J, with 9 bases between. Germline CDR1 SGHNT, CDR2 YYREEE (reference sequence).

The chain recombines TRBV12-3 or TRBV12-4 with TRBJ2-1; tentative D call: TRBD1 (5 bases). V lost 8 bases and J lost 2, with 16 bases in between. The CDR3 runs to 15 residues. The CDR3 region has the DNA TGTGCCAGCGACCCCCCAACAGGTGCCTACAATGAGCAGTTCTTC. Translated, it gives CASDPPTGAYNEQFF.

The chain uses TRBV2 and TRBJ1-1; 7 bases map to TRBD1. CDR1 and CDR2 from the germline V gene are SNHLY and FYNNEI. Trimming cost V 6 bases and J 2 bases; bases outside gene matches: 3. The CDR3 is 13 amino acids. The CDR3 DNA reads TGTGCCAGCAGGGACAGGTCAAACACTGAAGCTTTCTTT. Translating gives CASRDRSNTEAFF.

V is TRBV12-3 or TRBV12-4 and J is TRBJ1-1, with 7 positions matching TRBD1. The length of the CDR3 is 16 residues. With V trimmed by 0 bases and J by 1 base, 5 bases remained unmatched. The DNA for the CDR3 is TGTGCCAGCAGTTTAGCGCTGGGACAGCCGAACACTGAAGCTTTCTTT. This gives the protein CASSLALGQPNTEAFF.

The V and J genes are TRBV20-1 and TRBJ1-1; D uncertain. The length of the CDR3 is 11 residues. In germline, CDR1 is DFQATT, CDR2 SNEGSKA (reference sequence). The V and J ends lost 3 bases and 2 bases respectively, with 4 bases between them. The CDR3 is CSARVNTEAFF. In DNA form, the CDR3 reads TGCAGTGCTAGGGTTAACACTGAAGCTTTCTTT.

The gene calls are TRBV9 and TRBJ1-1; 7 bases are shared with TRBD1. The CDR3 runs to 13 residues. V was clipped by 4 bases and J by 4 bases; unmatched bases: 4. The V gene's germline CDR1 is SGDLS and CDR2 YYNGEE. Here the CDR3 DNA reads TGTGCCAGCAGCCTAGACAGGGCCACTGAAGCTTTCTTT. Translating it yields CASSLDRATEAFF.

The rearrangement joins TRBV7-9 to TRBJ1-1, with D unresolved. V lost 3 bases and J lost 6, with 11 bases in between. This CDR3 is 13 amino acids long. CDR1 is SEHNR and CDR2 is FQNEAQ in the germline V gene (reference sequence). CDR3 sequence reads: CASSFTRVSEAFF. DNA for the CDR3: TGTGCCAGCAGCTTCACGAGAGTCTCTGAAGCTTTCTTT.

The CDR3 here is CASSQVGPGELFF. CDR3 in DNA: TGCGCCAGCAGCCAAGTCGGACCCGGGGAGCTGTTTTTT. V gene TRBV4-3 combines with J gene TRBJ2-2; no clear D. Germline V gene data show CDR1 as LGHNA and CDR2 as YSLEER. Trimming stripped 1 base from V and 6 bases from J, with 6 bases between. CDR3 length: 13 residues.

The chain couples TRBV12-5 to TRBJ1-1, with D perhaps TRBD1 (5 bases). Germline values: CDR1 LGHNT, CDR2 FRNRAP. V was cut by 2 bases and J by 10 bases, with 20 bases left in between. The CDR3 totals 15 residues. The CDR3 bases are TGTGCTAGTGGTTTGACCCCCATTTGGGGGGAACCAGCTTTCTTT. Protein product: CASGLTPIWGEPAFF.

The chain has TRBV4-1 and TRBJ1-5; tentative D call: TRBD1 (6 bases). The germline CDR1 and CDR2 sequences are MGHRA and YSYEKL. V dropped 4 bases and J dropped 7 bases, with 17 bases sitting between them. The CDR3 is 15 amino acids. CDR3 in amino acids: CASSRTPGGRQPQHF. Written as DNA, the CDR3 is TGCGCCAGCAGCCGTACCCCGGGGGGCAGGCAGCCCCAGCATTTT.

This chain uses TRBV20-1 with TRBJ1-6; no firm D call. Trimming stripped 0 bases from V and 7 bases from J, with 22 bases between. In germline, CDR1 is DFQATT, CDR2 SNEGSKA (reference sequence). This CDR3 is built from 18 residues. The CDR3 nucleotides read TGCAGTGCTAGAGATATACGCCGGGAGACCCTGGGAAATTCACCCCTCCACTTT. Translated: CSARDIRRETLGNSPLHF.

CDR3 in DNA: TGCGCCAGCAGCTTCGGTAGCGGGATCATCGGGGAGCTGTTTTTT. Protein sequence: CASSFGSGIIGELFF. The V gene is TRBV5-1, the J gene TRBJ2-2; 8 bases match TRBD2. This CDR3 contains 15 residues. The germline gives CDR1 SGHRS, CDR2 YFSETQ. V lost 2 bases to trimming and J lost 7 bases; unmatched junction nucleotides: 7.

This chain uses TRBV19 with TRBJ2-1; a possible D gene is TRBD2 (5 bases). Between the trimmed V and J ends, which lost 6 bases and 1 base, there was a span of 10 bases. CDR1 and CDR2 (germline): LNHDA, SQIVND (reference sequence). The CDR3 contains 14 residues. The CDR3 protein is CASSPGSSYNEQFF. As DNA, the CDR3 is TGTGCCAGTAGCCCGGGATCTTCCTACAATGAGCAGTTCTTC.

J is TRBJ2-7 and V is TRBV29-1, with TRBD1 identical over 9 bases. Trimming cost V 6 bases and J 2 bases; bases outside gene matches: 5. CDR3 size: 13 residues. Per germline, CDR1 SQVTM and CDR2 ANQGSEA. CDR3 amino acids: CSVGTGLTYEQYF. The CDR3 DNA reads as TGCAGCGTCGGGACAGGGCTAACCTACGAGCAGTACTTC.

This clonotype has a single count. The rearrangement joins TRBV7-3 to TRBJ2-3, with 10 bases matching TRBD1. This CDR3 is 16 amino acids long. V shed 3 bases and J 6 bases; nucleotides not matched to a gene: 9. Germline CDR1 SGHTA, CDR2 FQGTGA. CDR3 DNA sequence: TGTGCCAGCAGCTTTACCGCCGGGACAGGGGCGGATACGCAGTATTTT. It encodes CASSFTAGTGADTQYF. Looking up the rest from reference TRBV7-3 and TRBJ2-3 gives the full variable domain: GAGVSQTPSNKVTEKGKYVELRCDPISGHTALYWYRQSLGQGPEFLIYFQGTGAADDSGLPNDRFFAVRPEGSVSTLKIQRTERGDSAVYLCASSFTAGTGADTQYFGPGTRLTVL.

This chain links TRBV25-1 with TRBJ2-2; 7 positions agree with TRBD1. With V trimmed by 3 bases and J by 3 bases, 7 bases remained unmatched. The CDR3 extends over 16 amino acids. In germline, CDR1 is MGHDK, CDR2 SYGVNS. The CDR3 DNA reads TGTGCCAGCAGTGAGCCCGGGACAGAATACACCGGGGAGCTGTTTTTT. As protein: CASSEPGTEYTGELFF.

This clonotype was counted a single time. V usage is TRBV16 and J usage is TRBJ1-1; D gene uncertain. The CDR3 consists of 15 residues. The germline V and J ends were trimmed by 4 bases and 1 base, with 13 bases remaining between them. The V gene's germline CDR1 is KGHSY and CDR2 FQNENV. CDR3 amino acids: CASSRGSYGNTEAFF. The DNA for the CDR3 is TGTGCCAGCAGCCGGGGTTCTTACGGGAACACTGAAGCTTTCTTT.

This clonotype was seen once. The chain uses TRBV21-1 and TRBJ2-1; the D call of TRBD2 is as the table states it, not checked on the DNA. TRBV21-1 is an annotated pseudogene. This CDR3 is built from 16 residues. In DNA form, the CDR3 reads TGTGCCAGCAGCAGTAGCCTAGCGGACCCCTACAATGAGCAGTTCTTC. Translation: CASSSSLADPYNEQFF.

The V gene is TRBV2, the J gene TRBJ2-1, with TRBD2 matching over 10 bases. The CDR3 has 17 amino acids. J was trimmed by 5 bases and V by 2 bases; bases with no gene match: 9. Germline V gene lookup returns CDR1 SNHLY and CDR2 FYNNEI. The CDR3 sequence: CASSESRLAGWHNEQFF. CDR3 bases: TGTGCCAGCAGTGAATCAAGACTAGCGGGCTGGCACAATGAGCAGTTCTTC. Combining the CDR3 with reference TRBV2 and TRBJ2-1 gives the whole variable domain EPEVTQTPSHQVTQMGQEVILRCVPISNHLYFYWYRQILGQKVEFLVSFYNNEISEKSEIFDDQFSVERPDGSNFTLKIRSTKLEDSAMYFCASSESRLAGWHNEQFFGPGTRLTVL.

The rearrangement links TRBV12-3 or TRBV12-4 to TRBJ1-1; D gene unclear. The germline V and J ends were trimmed by 3 bases and 1 base, with 12 bases remaining between them. The CDR3 has 15 amino acids. This CDR3 is CASSFPGSGNTEAFF. In DNA form, the CDR3 reads TGTGCCAGCAGTTTCCCGGGGTCCGGGAACACTGAAGCTTTCTTT.

This chain uses TRBV7-6 with TRBJ2-7; D is possibly TRBD2 (5 bases). This CDR3 comprises 15 residues. Trimming removed 5 bases from V and 7 bases from J, with 21 bases in between. Germline V gene lookup returns CDR1 SGHVS and CDR2 FNYEAQ. The DNA for the CDR3 is TGTGCCAGCAGCCTACAAATTGGATCTACGGGGGAGCAGTACTTC. It encodes CASSLQIGSTGEQYF.

CDR3 residues: CASSLLNGNTEAFF. The CDR3 coding sequence is TGTGCCAGTAGTCTGCTAAATGGGAACACTGAAGCTTTCTTT. The rearrangement joins TRBV19 to TRBJ1-1, with unresolved D. In germline, CDR1 is LNHDA, CDR2 SQIVND (reference sequence). The length of the CDR3 is 14 residues. Trimming shortened V by 5 bases and J by 1 base, and 11 bases separated the two germline ends. Full variable domain (outside the CDR3, taken from reference TRBV19 and TRBJ1-1): DGGITQSPKYLFRKEGQNVTLSCEQNLNHDAMYWYRQDPGQGLRLIYYSQIVNDFQKGDIAEGYSVSREKKESFPLTVTSAQKNPTAFYLCASSLLNGNTEAFFGQGTRLTVV.

The chain has TRBV29-1 and TRBJ1-1; D not certain. CDR3 length equals 11 residues. Germline CDR1 is SQVTM and CDR2 is ANQGSEA. The V gene lost 5 bases and the J gene lost 5 bases, with 9 bases spanning the gap. DNA of the CDR3: TGCAGCGTTCTAAGGACGACTGAAGCTTTCTTT. Its protein is CSVLRTTEAFF.

This chain joins TRBV7-8 and TRBJ2-5; D is possibly TRBD2 (7 bases). Germline V gene data show CDR1 as SGHVS and CDR2 as FQNEAQ. CDR3 length equals 18 residues. V was shortened by 1 base and J by 4 bases, with 22 bases between the two germline ends. CDR3 sequence: CASSLVGGLGARRETQYF. The CDR3 DNA is TGTGCCAGCAGCTTAGTGGGGGGGCTGGGGGCGCGGCGAGAGACCCAGTACTTC.